The sequence of this T cell receptor beta chain was determined in a study of blood T cell repertoires in COVID-19. The junction had 6 bases not matched to a gene; V was cut back by 1 base and J by 2 bases. This CDR3 has 16 amino acids. Germline-derived CDR1 and CDR2 are SGHAT and FQNNGV. The data were produced by immunoSEQ multiplex PCR, yet TCRdb's version contains in-frame clones alone and is incomplete. Altogether some 270,000 clones are present, approximately 85% being singletons, with the ten largest covering roughly 0.87%. The TCR comes from a human donor with COVID-19, enrolled during active disease. The donor label of this sample is uncertain. V and J are TRBV11-2 and TRBJ2-3; 7 bases map to TRBD2. Material: peripheral blood. This CDR3 is CASSLGVAGATDTQYF. The CDR3 DNA reads as TGTGCCAGCAGCTTAGGAGTGGCGGGAGCCACAGATACGCAGTATTTT. The variable domain in full, with the rest retrieved from reference TRBV11-2 and TRBJ2-3, is EAGVAQSPRYKIIEKRQSVAFWCNPISGHATLYWYQQILGQGPKLLIQFQNNGVVDDSQLPKDRFSAERLKGVDSTLKIQPAKLEDSAVYLCASSLGVAGATDTQYFGPGTRLTVL.